The T cell receptor beta chain under discussion was sequenced for a study of blood T cell repertoires in COVID-19. Whole-study context: COVID-19 samples collected from the United States, Italy and Spain covered acute and convalescent phases.

This table comes from immunoSEQ multiplex PCR, and its TCRdb copy is limited to in-frame clones, with some not included. This sample has roughly 180,000 clones, with about 76% found just once. This CDR3 is 14 amino acids long. After removal of 4 bases from V and 4 bases from J, the junction contained 5 bases not matched to a gene. CDR1 and CDR2 from the germline V gene are LGHDT and YNNKEL (reference sequence). This clone was counted a few times. The sequence was obtained from a woman between 50 and 59 years old with active or convalescent COVID-19. This rearrangement joins TRBV3-1 (or the pseudogene TRBV3-2) to TRBJ1-1; 8 bases align to TRBD1. Source material: peripheral blood. The CDR3 DNA reads TGTGCCAGCAGCCGGGACAGGCGTGGCACTGAAGCTTTCTTT. Amino acids: CASSRDRRGTEAFF.